This TCR beta chain was observed in a study of blood T cell repertoires in COVID-19. V dropped 6 bases and J dropped 9; count of bases not matched to a gene: 10. The CDR3 contains 13 residues. Per germline, CDR1 MDHEN and CDR2 SYDVKM. Profiling relied on immunoSEQ multiplex PCR, and the TCRdb table lists in-frame clones only, not all of them. The repertoire consists of roughly 150,000 clones, with around four fifths occurring once and the leading ten covering less than 20%. The chain carries TRBV28 and TRBJ2-5; 7 bases match TRBD1. This TCR came from a woman aged 70-85 years who had recovered from COVID-19. The sequenced sample was peripheral blood. Written as DNA, the CDR3 is TGTGCCAGCAGGGGACAGACCTGGTCAGCCCAGTACTTC. Translating gives CASRGQTWSAQYF.